The source of this TCR beta chain is a study of human T cells and chemical hapten exposure. Noted time point: patch test 1, 2 weeks after DPC sensitization. Regarding treatment: therapeutic diphenylcyclopropenone sensitization with weekly scalp DPC. Unfractionated whole blood yielded total RNA. Germline V gene sequence: CDR1 SGHVS, CDR2 FQNEAQ. This CDR3 region has 11 residues. Trimming stripped 10 bases from V and 8 bases from J, with 12 bases between. TCRdb redid the calling of the RACE reads with MiXCR, one entry per CDR3 protein. This sample has around 380,000 distinct CDR3 sequences; 4% to 5.5% occur once, and the top ten carry 2% to 2.5%. The study's findings and limits: Large CDR3 similarity clusters arose significantly more often from expanded TCRs than from controls. With patch test score, the counts of PT1 expanded TCRs showed a positive correlation. No shift was seen in TCRs above 1 in 1000 frequency with DPC sensitization.

This clonotype was recorded many times. Its antigen remains unknown. Specimen: whole blood, collected in connection with sensitization to the hapten diphenylcyclopropenone (DPC). The chain is built from TRBV7-8 and TRBJ2-1; D remains ambiguous. This receptor was obtained from a woman aged 45 to 65 with alopecia areata. Some clones in this sample may be carry-over from other donors' samples. Written as DNA, the CDR3 is TGTGCCACCTTCAATGGGGATGAGCAGTTCTTC. Its translation is CATFNGDEQFF.